This T cell receptor (beta chain) was captured in a study of blood T cell repertoires in COVID-19. The assay was immunoSEQ multiplex PCR, and TCRdb's table has in-frame clones only and misses some. The table records roughly 300,000 clones, about 86% of them present only once. The source is a woman aged 25-40 years with COVID-19, enrolled during active disease. Input material: peripheral blood.

This CDR3 is CATSAPGNTEAFF. CDR3 DNA sequence: TGTGCCACCAGTGCCCCCGGGAACACTGAAGCTTTCTTT. V gene TRBV24-1 combines with J gene TRBJ1-1; D gene ambiguous. Trimming took off 5 bases at V and 1 base at J, with 7 bases between the two ends. The CDR3 length is 13 residues. Germline assignment: CDR1 KGHDR and CDR2 SFDVKD.